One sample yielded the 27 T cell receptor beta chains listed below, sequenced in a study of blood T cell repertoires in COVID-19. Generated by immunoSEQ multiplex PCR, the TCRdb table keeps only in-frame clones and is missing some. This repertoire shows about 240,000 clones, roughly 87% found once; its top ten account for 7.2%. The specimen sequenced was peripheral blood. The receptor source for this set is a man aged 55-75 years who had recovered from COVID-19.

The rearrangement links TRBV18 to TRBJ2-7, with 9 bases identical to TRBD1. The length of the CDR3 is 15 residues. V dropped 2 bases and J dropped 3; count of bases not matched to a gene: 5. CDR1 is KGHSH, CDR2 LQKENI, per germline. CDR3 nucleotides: TGTGCCAGCTCACCAGACGGACAGGGGAGCTACGAGCAGTACGTC. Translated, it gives CASSPDGQGSYEQYV.

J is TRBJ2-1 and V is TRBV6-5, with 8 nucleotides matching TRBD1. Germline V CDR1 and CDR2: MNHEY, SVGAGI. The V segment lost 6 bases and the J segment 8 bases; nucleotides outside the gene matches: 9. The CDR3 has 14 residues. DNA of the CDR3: TGTGCCAGCAGCCGCGCCGGACAGGGATATGAGCAGTTCTTC. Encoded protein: CASSRAGQGYEQFF.

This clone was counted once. The CDR3: CATSASVWNEQFF. The CDR3 DNA reads TGTGCCACCAGTGCTTCGGTTTGGAATGAGCAGTTCTTC. The rearrangement joins TRBV24-1 to TRBJ2-1; no clear D gene. The CDR3 is 13 residues long. Germline loops: CDR1 KGHDR, CDR2 SFDVKD. V was pared by 5 bases and J by 7 bases, with 11 bases between.

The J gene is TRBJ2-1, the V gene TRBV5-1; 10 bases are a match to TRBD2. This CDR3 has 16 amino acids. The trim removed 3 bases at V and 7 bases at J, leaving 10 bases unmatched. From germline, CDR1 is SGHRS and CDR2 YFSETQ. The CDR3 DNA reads TGCGCCAGCAGCTGGAGAAAGCGGGGGGGCAGGAATGAGCAGTTCTTC. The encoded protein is CASSWRKRGGRNEQFF.

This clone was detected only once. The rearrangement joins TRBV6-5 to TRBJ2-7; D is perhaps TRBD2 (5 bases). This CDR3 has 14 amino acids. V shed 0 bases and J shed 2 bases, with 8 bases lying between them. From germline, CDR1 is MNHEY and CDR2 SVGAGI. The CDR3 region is CASSYSKTTYEQYF. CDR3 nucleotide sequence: TGTGCCAGCAGTTACTCGAAGACTACCTACGAGCAGTACTTC.

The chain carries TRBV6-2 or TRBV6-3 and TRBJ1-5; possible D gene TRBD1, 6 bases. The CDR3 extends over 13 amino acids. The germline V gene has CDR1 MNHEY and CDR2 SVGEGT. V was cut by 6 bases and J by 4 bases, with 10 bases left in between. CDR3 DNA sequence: TGTGCCAGCAGCTGGACAGCAAATCAGCCCCAGCATTTT. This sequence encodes CASSWTANQPQHF.

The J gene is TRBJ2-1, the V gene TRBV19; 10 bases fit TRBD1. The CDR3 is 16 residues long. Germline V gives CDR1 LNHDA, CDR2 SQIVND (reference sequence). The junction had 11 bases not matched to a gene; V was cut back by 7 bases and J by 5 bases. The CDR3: CASKPAGTGADNEQFF. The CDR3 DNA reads TGTGCCAGTAAGCCCGCCGGGACAGGGGCTGACAATGAGCAGTTCTTC. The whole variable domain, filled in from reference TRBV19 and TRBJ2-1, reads DGGITQSPKYLFRKEGQNVTLSCEQNLNHDAMYWYRQDPGQGLRLIYYSQIVNDFQKGDIAEGYSVSREKKESFPLTVTSAQKNPTAFYLCASKPAGTGADNEQFFGPGTRLTVL.

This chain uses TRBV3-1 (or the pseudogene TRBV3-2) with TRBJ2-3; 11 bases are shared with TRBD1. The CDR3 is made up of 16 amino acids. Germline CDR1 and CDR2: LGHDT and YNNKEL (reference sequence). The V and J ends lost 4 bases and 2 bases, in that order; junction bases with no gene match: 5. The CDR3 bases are TGTGCCAGCAGCCCCACGGACAGGGGGCACACAGATACGCAGTATTTT. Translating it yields CASSPTDRGHTDTQYF.

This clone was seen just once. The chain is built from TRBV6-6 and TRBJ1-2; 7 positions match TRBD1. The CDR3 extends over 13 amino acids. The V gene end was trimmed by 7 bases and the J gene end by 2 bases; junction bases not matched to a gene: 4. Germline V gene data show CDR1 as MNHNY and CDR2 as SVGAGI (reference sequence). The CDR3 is CASKLQGNYGYTF. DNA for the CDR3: TGTGCCAGCAAATTACAGGGGAACTATGGCTACACCTTC.

CDR3 nucleotide sequence: TGTGCCAGCAGCCAAGCCTATGGAAGGGGCCATCAGCCCCAGCATTTT. It is translated as CASSQAYGRGHQPQHF. The rearrangement links TRBV3-1 (or the pseudogene TRBV3-2) to TRBJ1-5, with D perhaps TRBD1 (5 bases). CDR3 size: 16 residues. Between the trimmed V and J ends, which lost 1 base and 5 bases, there was a span of 15 bases. The V gene's germline CDR1 is LGHDT and CDR2 YNNKEL (reference sequence).

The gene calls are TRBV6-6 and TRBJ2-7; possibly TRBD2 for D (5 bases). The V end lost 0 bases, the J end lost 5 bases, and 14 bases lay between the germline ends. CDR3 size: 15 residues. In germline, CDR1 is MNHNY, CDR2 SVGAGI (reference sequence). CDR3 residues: CASSYSYSGPDEQYV. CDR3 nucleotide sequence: TGTGCCAGCAGTTACTCCTACAGCGGCCCGGACGAGCAGTACGTC.

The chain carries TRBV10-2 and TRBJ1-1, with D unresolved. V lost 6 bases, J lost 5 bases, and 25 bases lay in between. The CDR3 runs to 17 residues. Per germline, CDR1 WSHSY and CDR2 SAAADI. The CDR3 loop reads CASRQTLGRRERTEAFF. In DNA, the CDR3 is TGCGCCAGCAGGCAAACCCTCGGTCGAAGGGAGCGAACTGAAGCTTTCTTT.

The CDR3 protein is CASTNSYTEAFF. DNA for the CDR3: TGTGCCAGTACAAACAGTTACACTGAAGCTTTCTTT. V usage is TRBV2 and J usage is TRBJ1-1; D not resolved. V was clipped by 9 bases and J by 3 bases, with 11 bases between them. CDR3 length equals 12 residues. Germline values: CDR1 SNHLY, CDR2 FYNNEI. Complete variable domain (other parts from reference TRBV2 and TRBJ1-1): EPEVTQTPSHQVTQMGQEVILRCVPISNHLYFYWYRQILGQKVEFLVSFYNNEISEKSEIFDDQFSVERPDGSNFTLKIRSTKLEDSAMYFCASTNSYTEAFFGQGTRLTVV.

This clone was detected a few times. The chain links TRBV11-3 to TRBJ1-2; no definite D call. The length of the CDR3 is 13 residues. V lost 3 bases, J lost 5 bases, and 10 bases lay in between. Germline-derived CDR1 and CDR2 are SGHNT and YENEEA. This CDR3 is CASSLDGKYGYTF. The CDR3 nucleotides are TGTGCCAGCAGCTTGGACGGGAAATATGGCTACACCTTC.

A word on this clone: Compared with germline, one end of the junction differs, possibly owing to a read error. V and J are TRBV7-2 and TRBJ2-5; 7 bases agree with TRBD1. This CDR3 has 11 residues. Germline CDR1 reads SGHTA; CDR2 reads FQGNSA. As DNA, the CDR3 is TGTGCCAGCAGCCCTGCCCCACAGGGGAACTTC. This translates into CASSPAPQGNF. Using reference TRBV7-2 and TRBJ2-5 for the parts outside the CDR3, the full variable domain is GAGVSQSPSNKVTEKGKDVELRCDPISGHTALYWYRQSLGQGLEFLIYFQGNSAPDKSGLPSDRFSAERTGGSVSTLTIQRTQQEDSAVYLCASSPAPQGNFGPGTRLLVL.

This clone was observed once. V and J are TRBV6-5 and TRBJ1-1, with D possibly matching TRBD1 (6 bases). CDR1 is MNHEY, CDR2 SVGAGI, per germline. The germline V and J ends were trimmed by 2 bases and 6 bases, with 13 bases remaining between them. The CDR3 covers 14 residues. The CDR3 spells CASSYGTGTSEAFF. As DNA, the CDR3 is TGTGCCAGCAGTTACGGGACGGGGACATCTGAAGCTTTCTTT.

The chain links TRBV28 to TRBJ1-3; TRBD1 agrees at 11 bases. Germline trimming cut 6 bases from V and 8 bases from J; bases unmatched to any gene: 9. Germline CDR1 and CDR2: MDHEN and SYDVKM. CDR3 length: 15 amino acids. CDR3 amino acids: CASSSSGTGGYTIYF. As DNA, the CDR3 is TGTGCCAGCAGCTCATCCGGGACAGGGGGATACACCATATATTTT.

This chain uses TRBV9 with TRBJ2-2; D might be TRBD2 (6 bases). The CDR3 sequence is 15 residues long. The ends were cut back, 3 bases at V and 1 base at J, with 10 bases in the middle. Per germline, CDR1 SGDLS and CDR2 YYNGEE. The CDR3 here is CASSAKGLNTGELFF. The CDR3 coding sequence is TGTGCCAGCAGCGCCAAGGGACTGAACACCGGGGAGCTGTTTTTT.

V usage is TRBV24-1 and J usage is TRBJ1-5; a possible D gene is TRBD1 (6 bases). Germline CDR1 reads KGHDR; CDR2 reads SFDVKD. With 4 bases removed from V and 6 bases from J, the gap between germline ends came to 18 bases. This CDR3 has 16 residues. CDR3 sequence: CATSDRDTGHGQPQHF. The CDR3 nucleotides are TGTGCCACCAGTGACCGGGACACTGGGCACGGTCAGCCCCAGCATTTT.

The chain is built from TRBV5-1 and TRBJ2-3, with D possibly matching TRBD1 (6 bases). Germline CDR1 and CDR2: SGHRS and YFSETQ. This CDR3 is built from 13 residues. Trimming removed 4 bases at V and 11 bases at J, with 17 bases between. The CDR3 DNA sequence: TGCGCCAGCAGCGATAGGGCGAGGGACAAGCAGTATTTT. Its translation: CASSDRARDKQYF.

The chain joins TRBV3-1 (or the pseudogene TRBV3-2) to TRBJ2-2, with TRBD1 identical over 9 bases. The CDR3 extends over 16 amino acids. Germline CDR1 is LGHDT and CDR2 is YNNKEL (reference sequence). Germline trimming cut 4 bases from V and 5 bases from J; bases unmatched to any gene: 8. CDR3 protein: CASSLPGTGRTGELFF. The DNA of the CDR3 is TGTGCCAGCAGCCTCCCCGGGACAGGGAGGACCGGGGAGCTGTTTTTT.

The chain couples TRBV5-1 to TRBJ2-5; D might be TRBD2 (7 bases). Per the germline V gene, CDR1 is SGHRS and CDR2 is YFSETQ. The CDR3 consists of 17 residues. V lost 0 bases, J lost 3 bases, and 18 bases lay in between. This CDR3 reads CASSLVGAGAQKETQYF. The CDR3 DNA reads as TGCGCCAGCAGCTTGGTGGGGGCGGGGGCCCAAAAAGAGACCCAGTACTTC.

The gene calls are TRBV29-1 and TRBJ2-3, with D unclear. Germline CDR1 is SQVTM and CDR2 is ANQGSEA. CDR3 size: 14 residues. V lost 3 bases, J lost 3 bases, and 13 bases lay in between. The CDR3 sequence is CSVDSAYMTDTQYF. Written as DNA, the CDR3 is TGCAGCGTTGACTCTGCCTATATGACAGATACGCAGTATTTT.

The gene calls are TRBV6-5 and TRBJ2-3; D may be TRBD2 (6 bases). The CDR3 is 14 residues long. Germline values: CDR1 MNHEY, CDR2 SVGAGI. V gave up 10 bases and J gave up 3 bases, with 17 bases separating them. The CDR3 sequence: CATAIPGGTDTQYF. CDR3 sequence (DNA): TGTGCCACCGCCATACCCGGAGGGACAGATACGCAGTATTTT.

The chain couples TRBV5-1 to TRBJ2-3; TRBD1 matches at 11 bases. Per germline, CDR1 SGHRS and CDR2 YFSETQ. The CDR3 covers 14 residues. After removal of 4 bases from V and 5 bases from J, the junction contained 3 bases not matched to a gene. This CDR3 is CASSGDRGGDTQYF. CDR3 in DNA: TGCGCCAGCAGCGGGGACAGGGGGGGAGATACGCAGTATTTT.

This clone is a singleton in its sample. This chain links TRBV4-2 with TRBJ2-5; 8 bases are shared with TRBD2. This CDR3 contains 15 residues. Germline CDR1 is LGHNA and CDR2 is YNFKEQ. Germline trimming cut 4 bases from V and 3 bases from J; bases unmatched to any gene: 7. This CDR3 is CASSPGGGREETQYF. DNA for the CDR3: TGTGCCAGCAGCCCAGGCGGGGGGCGGGAAGAGACCCAGTACTTC.

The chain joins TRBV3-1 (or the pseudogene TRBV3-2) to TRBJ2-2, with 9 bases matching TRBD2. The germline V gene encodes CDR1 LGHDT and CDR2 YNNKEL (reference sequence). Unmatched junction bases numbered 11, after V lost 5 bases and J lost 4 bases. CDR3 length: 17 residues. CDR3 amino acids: CASSKRVGAGGTGELFF. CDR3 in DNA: TGTGCCAGCAGCAAAAGGGTAGGAGCGGGGGGCACCGGGGAGCTGTTTTTT.